The T cell receptor (beta chain) described here comes from a study of preoperative IRX-2 immunotherapy in early breast cancer. Treatment reported: preoperative locoregional IRX-2 cytokine immunotherapy. Preoperative locoregional IRX-2 cytokine immunotherapy was tested in the phase Ib source study. Sequenced by immunoSEQ multiplex PCR; TCRdb stores in-frame clones only, minus some. The table lists 870 or so clones, about 81% of them singletons. CDR3 length: 14 amino acids. The ends were cut back, 0 bases at V and 1 base at J, with 6 bases in the middle. Germline loops: CDR1 LNHNV, CDR2 YYDKDF (reference sequence).

The specimen was tumor tissue, collected before IRX-2 immunotherapy. The receptor was derived from a human donor with breast cancer. The J gene is TRBJ1-1, the V gene TRBV15, with D tentatively TRBD1 (6 bases). This CDR3 reads CATSREDRNTEAFF. The CDR3 bases are TGTGCCACCAGCAGAGAGGACAGGAACACTGAAGCTTTCTTT.